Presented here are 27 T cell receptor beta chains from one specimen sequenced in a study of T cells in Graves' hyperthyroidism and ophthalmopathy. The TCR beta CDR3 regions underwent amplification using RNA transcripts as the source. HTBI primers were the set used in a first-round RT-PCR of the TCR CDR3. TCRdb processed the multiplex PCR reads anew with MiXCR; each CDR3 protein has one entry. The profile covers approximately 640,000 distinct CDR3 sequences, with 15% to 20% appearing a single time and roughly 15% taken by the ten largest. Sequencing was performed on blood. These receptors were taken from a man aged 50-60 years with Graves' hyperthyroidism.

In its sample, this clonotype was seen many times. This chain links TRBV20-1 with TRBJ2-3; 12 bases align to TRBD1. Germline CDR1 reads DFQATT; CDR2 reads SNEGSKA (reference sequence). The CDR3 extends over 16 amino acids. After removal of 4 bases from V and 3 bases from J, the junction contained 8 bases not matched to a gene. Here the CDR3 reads CSATARDRGRTDTQYF. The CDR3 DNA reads TGCAGTGCTACCGCCCGGGACAGGGGGCGAACAGATACGCAGTATTTT.

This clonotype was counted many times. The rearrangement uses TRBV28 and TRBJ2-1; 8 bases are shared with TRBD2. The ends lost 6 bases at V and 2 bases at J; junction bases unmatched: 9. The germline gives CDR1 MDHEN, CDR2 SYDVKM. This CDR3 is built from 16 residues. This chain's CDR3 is CASSPVVSGAYNEQFF. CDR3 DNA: TGTGCCAGCAGCCCAGTAGTTAGCGGGGCCTACAATGAGCAGTTCTTC.

The CDR3 DNA is TGCAGCGTTGTGTTGGAAAATGAGCAGTTCTTC. It specifies CSVVLENEQFF. The chain uses TRBV29-1 and TRBJ2-1, with D unclear. The germline V and J ends were trimmed by 4 bases and 7 bases, with 8 bases remaining between them. Looked up from germline, CDR1 is SQVTM and CDR2 is ANQGSEA. This CDR3 has 11 amino acids.

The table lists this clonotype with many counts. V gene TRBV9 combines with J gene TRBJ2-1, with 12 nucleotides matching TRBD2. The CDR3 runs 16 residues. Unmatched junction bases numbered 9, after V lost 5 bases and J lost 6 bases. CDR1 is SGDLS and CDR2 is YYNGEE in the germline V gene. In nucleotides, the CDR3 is TGTGCCAGCAGACCAACTTCTAGCGGGAGGGCCAATGAGCAGTTCTTC. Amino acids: CASRPTSSGRANEQFF. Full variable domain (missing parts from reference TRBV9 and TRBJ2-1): DSGVTQTPKHLITATGQRVTLRCSPRSGDLSVYWYQQSLDQGLQFLIQYYNGEERAKGNILERFSAQQFPDLHSELNLSSLELGDSALYFCASRPTSSGRANEQFFGPGTRLTVL.

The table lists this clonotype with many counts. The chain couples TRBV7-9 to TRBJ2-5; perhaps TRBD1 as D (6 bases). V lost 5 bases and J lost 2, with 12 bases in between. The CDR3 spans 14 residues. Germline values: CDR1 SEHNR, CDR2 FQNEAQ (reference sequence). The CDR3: CASSPGTKQETQYF. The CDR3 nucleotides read TGTGCCAGCAGCCCCGGGACAAAACAAGAGACCCAGTACTTC.

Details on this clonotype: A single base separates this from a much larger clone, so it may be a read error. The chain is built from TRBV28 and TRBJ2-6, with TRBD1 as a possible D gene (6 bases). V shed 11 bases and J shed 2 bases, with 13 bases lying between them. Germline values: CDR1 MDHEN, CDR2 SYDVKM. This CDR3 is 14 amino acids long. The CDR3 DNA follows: TGTGCCGGCCGCGAGGGGGCTGGGGCCAACGTCCTGACTTTC. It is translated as CAGREGAGANVLTF.

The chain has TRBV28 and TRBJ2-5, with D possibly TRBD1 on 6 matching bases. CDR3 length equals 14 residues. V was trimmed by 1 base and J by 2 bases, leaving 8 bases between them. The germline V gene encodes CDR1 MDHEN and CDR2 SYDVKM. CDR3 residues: CASSLSGTQETQYF. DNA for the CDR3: TGTGCCAGCAGTTTATCCGGGACACAAGAGACCCAGTACTTC.

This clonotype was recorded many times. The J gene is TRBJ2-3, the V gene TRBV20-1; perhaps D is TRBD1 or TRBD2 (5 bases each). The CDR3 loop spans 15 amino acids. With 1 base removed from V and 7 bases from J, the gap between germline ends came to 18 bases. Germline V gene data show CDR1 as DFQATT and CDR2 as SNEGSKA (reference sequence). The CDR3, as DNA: TGCAGTGCTAGAGTAGGGACCGTAGGACGGAATACGCAGTATTTT. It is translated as CSARVGTVGRNTQYF.

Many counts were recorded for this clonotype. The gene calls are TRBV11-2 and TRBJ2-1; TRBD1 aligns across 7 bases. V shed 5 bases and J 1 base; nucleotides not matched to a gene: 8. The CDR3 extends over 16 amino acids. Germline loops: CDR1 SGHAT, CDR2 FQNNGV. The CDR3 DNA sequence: TGTGCCAGCAGCCCACGACAGGGAGCTTCCTACAATGAGCAGTTCTTC. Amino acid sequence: CASSPRQGASYNEQFF.

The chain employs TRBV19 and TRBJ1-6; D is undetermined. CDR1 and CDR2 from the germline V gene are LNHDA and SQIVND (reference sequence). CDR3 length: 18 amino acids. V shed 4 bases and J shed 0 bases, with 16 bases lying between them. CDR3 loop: CASSRVVGESSYNSPLHF. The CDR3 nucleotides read TGTGCCAGTAGTAGGGTCGTCGGGGAGAGCTCCTATAATTCACCCCTCCACTTT.

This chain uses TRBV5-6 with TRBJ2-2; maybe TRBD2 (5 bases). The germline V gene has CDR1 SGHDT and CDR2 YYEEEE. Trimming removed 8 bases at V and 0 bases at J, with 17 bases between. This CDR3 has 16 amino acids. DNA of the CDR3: TGTGCCAGTTTCCTTCTAACGGGGACGAACACCGGGGAGCTGTTTTTT. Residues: CASFLLTGTNTGELFF.

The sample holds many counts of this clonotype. The CDR3 sequence is CASSQALAGGTNEQFF. The CDR3 region has the DNA TGTGCCAGCAGCCAAGCTCTAGCGGGAGGCACAAATGAGCAGTTCTTC. The gene calls are TRBV3-1 and TRBJ2-1; 11 bases match TRBD2. The ends lost 1 base at V and 7 bases at J; junction bases unmatched: 6. CDR3 length: 16 amino acids. Germline V CDR1 and CDR2: LGHDT, YNNKEL (reference sequence).

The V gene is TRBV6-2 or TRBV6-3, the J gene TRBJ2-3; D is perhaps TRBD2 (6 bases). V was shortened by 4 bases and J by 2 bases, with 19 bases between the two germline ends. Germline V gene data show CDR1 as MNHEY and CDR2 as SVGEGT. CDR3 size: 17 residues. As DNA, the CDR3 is TGTGCCAGCAGTTCTCGGCGGGACTCCGTATTCACAGATACGCAGTATTTT. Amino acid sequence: CASSSRRDSVFTDTQYF.

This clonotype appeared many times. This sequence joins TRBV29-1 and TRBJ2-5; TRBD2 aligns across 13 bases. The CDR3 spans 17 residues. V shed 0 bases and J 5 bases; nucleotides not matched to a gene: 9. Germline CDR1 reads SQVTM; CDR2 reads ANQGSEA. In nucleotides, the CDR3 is TGCAGCGTTGAAGATAGTACTAGCGGGAGGGCCTCCGAGACCCAGTACTTC. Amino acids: CSVEDSTSGRASETQYF.

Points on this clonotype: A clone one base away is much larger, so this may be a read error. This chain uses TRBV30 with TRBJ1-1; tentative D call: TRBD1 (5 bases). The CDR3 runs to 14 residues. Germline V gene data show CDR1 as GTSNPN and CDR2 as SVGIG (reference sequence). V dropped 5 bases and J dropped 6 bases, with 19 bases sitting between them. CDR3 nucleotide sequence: TGTGCCTGGCACGATTGGGGGTTGGAGGCTGAAGCTTTCTTT. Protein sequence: CAWHDWGLEAEAFF.

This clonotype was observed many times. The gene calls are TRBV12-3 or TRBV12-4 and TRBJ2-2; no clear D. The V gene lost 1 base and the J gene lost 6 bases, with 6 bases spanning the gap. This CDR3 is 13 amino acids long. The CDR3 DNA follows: TGTGCCAGCAGTTTAGACAGCCCCGGGGAGCTGTTTTTT. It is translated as CASSLDSPGELFF.

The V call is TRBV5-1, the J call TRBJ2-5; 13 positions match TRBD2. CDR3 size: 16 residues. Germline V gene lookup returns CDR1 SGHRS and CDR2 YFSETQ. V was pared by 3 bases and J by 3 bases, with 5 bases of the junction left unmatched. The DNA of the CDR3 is TGCGCCAGCAGCTATGCAGGACTAGCGGGAGAAGAGACCCAGTACTTC. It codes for CASSYAGLAGEETQYF. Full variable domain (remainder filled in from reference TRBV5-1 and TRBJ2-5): KAGVTQTPRYLIKTRGQQVTLSCSPISGHRSVSWYQQTPGQGLQFLFEYFSETQRNKGNFPGRFSGRQFSNSRSEMNVSTLELGDSALYLCASSYAGLAGEETQYFGPGTRLLVL.

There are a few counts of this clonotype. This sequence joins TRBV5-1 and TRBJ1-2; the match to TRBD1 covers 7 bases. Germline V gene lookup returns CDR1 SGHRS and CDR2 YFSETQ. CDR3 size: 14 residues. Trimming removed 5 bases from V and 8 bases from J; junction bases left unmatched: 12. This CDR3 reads CASRGSTGTGGYTF. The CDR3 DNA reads TGCGCCAGCAGGGGATCGACAGGGACGGGCGGCTACACCTTC.

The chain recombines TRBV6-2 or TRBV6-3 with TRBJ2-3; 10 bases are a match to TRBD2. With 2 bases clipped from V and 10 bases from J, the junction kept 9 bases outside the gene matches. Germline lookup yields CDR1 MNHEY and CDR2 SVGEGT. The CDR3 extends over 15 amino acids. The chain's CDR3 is CASSYLASGSGSQYF. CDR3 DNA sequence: TGTGCCAGCAGTTACCTGGCTAGCGGGAGTGGATCGCAGTATTTT.

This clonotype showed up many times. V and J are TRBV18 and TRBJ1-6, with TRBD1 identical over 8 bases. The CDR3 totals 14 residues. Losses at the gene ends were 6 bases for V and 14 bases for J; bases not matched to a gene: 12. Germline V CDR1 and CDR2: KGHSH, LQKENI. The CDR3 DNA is TGTGCCAGCTCGGAAGGACAGGGTAGTATGGCCCTCCACTTT. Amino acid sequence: CASSEGQGSMALHF.

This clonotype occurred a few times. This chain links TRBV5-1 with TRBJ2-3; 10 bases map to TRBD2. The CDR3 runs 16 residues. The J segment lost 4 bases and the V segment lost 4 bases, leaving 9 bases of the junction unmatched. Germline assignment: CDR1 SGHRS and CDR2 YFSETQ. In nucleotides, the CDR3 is TGCGCCAGCAGCACAGCGGGAGGGCCCCCATCAGATACGCAGTATTTT. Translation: CASSTAGGPPSDTQYF.

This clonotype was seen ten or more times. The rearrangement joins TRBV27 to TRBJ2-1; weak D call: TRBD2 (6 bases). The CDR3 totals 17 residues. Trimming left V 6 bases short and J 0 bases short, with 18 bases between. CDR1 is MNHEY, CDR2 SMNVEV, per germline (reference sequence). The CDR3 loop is CASRRPGGVGSYNEQFF. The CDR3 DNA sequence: TGTGCCAGCAGACGACCCGGCGGGGTAGGCTCCTACAATGAGCAGTTCTTC.

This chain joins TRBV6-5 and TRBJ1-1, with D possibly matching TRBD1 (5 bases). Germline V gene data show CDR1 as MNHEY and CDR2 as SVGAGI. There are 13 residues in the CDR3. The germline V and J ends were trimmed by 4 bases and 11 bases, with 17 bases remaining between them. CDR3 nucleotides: TGTGCCAGCAGTTTCCAAGGCTGGGGGGAGGCTTTCTTT. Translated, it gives CASSFQGWGEAFF.

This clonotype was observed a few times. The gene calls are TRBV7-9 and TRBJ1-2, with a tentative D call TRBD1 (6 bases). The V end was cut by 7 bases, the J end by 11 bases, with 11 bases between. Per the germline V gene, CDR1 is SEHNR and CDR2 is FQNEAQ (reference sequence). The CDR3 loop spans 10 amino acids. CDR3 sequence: CASIEGGYTF. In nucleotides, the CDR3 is TGTGCCAGCATCGAGGGGGGATACACCTTC.

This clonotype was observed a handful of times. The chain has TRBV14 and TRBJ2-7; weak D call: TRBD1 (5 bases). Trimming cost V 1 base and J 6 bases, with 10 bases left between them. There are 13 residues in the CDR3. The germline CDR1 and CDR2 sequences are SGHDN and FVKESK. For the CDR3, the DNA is TGTGCCAGCAGCCAAGGGGGCTTCCGCGAGCAGTACTTC. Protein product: CASSQGGFREQYF.

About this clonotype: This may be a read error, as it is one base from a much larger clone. For the CDR3, the DNA is TGTGCCATCAGTGCTTCCGGGACTAGCGGGAGCCCCACCGGGGAGCTGTTTTTT. Protein sequence: CAISASGTSGSPTGELFF. The V and J genes are TRBV10-3 and TRBJ2-2, with TRBD2 matching 14 bases. The CDR3 spans 18 residues. V was clipped by 4 bases and J by 4 bases; unmatched bases: 8. Germline V gene data show CDR1 as ENHRY and CDR2 as SYGVKD.

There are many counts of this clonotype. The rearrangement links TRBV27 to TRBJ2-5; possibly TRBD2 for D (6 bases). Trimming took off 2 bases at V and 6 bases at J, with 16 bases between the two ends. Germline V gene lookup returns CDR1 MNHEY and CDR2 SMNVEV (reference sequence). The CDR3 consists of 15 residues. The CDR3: CASSLDGASVKTQYF. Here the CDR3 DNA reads TGTGCCAGCAGTTTAGATGGGGCTAGCGTAAAGACCCAGTACTTC.